The subject of this entry is one TCR beta chain. These data are taken from a study of blood T cell repertoires in COVID-19. At the level of the study: Samples of COVID-19 (acute and convalescent) were obtained from the United States, Italy and Spain. PBMCs, B-cell-depleted T cells, or T cells were the source of the cDNA or gDNA that made up the material.

Authors' data handling: Cell counts per sample came from amplifying reference gene primers. Sequencing was performed with immunoSEQ multiplex PCR; in TCRdb, only in-frame clones are kept and a portion is missing. That table supplies the V and J calls and clone size; D and trimming were determined from the DNA. The repertoire consists of some 200,000 clones, with over 75% occurring once and the leading ten covering around 24%. The V and J ends lost 5 bases and 3 bases, in that order; junction bases with no gene match: 9. The CDR3 totals 18 residues. CDR1 SNHLY and CDR2 FYNNEI come from the germline V gene.

Sequencing was carried out using peripheral blood. The chain carries TRBV2 and TRBJ2-1, with 14 bases that match TRBD2. The TCR was taken from a woman in her 70s with acute or convalescent COVID-19. The CDR3 DNA sequence: TGTGCCAGCAGTAGGCGACTAGCGGGAGGGCCCCTCTACAATGAGCAGTTCTTC. Amino acids: CASSRRLAGGPLYNEQFF.